These 21 T cell receptor beta chains originate from one sample sequenced in a study of T cell responses to AZD1222 COVID-19 vaccine. Assay: immunoSEQ multiplex PCR; the TCRdb copy retains only in-frame clones and omits some. Found here are roughly 45,000 clones, approximately 80% of them singletons; the top ten hold 6.6%. This specimen consisted of peripheral blood, obtained on day 0 of AZD1222 vaccination. These receptors were collected from an adult in good health.

This rearrangement joins TRBV2 to TRBJ1-1; D is uncertain. The V end lost 5 bases, the J end lost 5 bases, and 12 bases lay between the germline ends. The CDR3 runs 13 residues. Per the germline V gene, CDR1 is SNHLY and CDR2 is FYNNEI. The CDR3 protein is CASSYYRRTEAFF. The CDR3 DNA reads as TGTGCCAGCAGTTATTATAGGAGGACTGAAGCTTTCTTT. The full variable domain, completed using reference TRBV2 and TRBJ1-1, is EPEVTQTPSHQVTQMGQEVILRCVPISNHLYFYWYRQILGQKVEFLVSFYNNEISEKSEIFDDQFSVERPDGSNFTLKIRSTKLEDSAMYFCASSYYRRTEAFFGQGTRLTVV.

This chain joins TRBV19 and TRBJ1-3; no definite D call. This CDR3 contains 16 residues. Trimming took 7 bases from V and 0 from J, leaving 16 bases between them. Germline V gene sequence: CDR1 LNHDA, CDR2 SQIVND (reference sequence). CDR3: CASNPRTAPSGNTIYF. CDR3 bases: TGTGCCAGTAACCCAAGGACCGCGCCCTCTGGAAACACCATATATTTT.

This clone occurred once. The rearrangement uses TRBV7-8 and TRBJ2-6; D not certain. Germline V lookup: CDR1 SGHVS, CDR2 FQNEAQ. V was clipped by 0 bases and J by 2 bases, with 8 bases between them. The CDR3 runs to 16 residues. In nucleotides, the CDR3 is TGTGCCAGCAGCTTAGCTCCGGCAGCTGGGGCCAACGTCCTGACTTTC. Its protein product is CASSLAPAAGANVLTF.

The genes are TRBV6-2 or TRBV6-3 and TRBJ1-1, with TRBD1 as a possible D gene (6 bases). CDR1 and CDR2 (germline): MNHEY, SVGEGT. This CDR3 has 15 amino acids. Trimming removed 0 bases from V and 3 bases from J, with 11 bases in between. CDR3 protein: CASSYSNSGDTEAFF. CDR3 DNA: TGTGCCAGCAGTTACTCGAACTCAGGGGACACTGAAGCTTTCTTT.

CDR3 amino acids: CASSFSGTSGGTDTQYF. DNA for the CDR3: TGCGCCAGCAGCTTTTCCGGGACTAGCGGGGGGACAGATACGCAGTATTTT. V and J are TRBV5-1 and TRBJ2-3; TRBD2 aligns across 15 bases. The CDR3 covers 17 residues. Losses at the gene ends were 2 bases for V and 3 bases for J; bases not matched to a gene: 4. Germline CDR1 SGHRS, CDR2 YFSETQ.

This chain joins TRBV6-5 and TRBJ1-5, with a weak D call TRBD1 (5 bases). The CDR3 extends over 12 amino acids. V was pared by 6 bases and J by 4 bases, with 7 bases between. Germline CDR1 reads MNHEY; CDR2 reads SVGAGI. The CDR3 region has the DNA TGTGCCAGCAGGACAGAAAATCAGCCCCAGCATTTT. Translated, it gives CASRTENQPQHF.

The chain joins TRBV19 to TRBJ1-2, with D unresolved. V was shortened by 8 bases and J by 1 base, with 17 bases between the two germline ends. The CDR3 has 15 residues. Germline CDR1 reads LNHDA; CDR2 reads SQIVND (reference sequence). CDR3 protein: CASAGDGLHNYGYTF. Written as DNA, the CDR3 is TGTGCCAGTGCCGGTGACGGATTGCATAACTATGGCTACACCTTC.

V usage is TRBV4-1 and J usage is TRBJ1-2; TRBD1 matches 9 bases. The CDR3 extends over 15 amino acids. The J segment lost 8 bases and the V segment lost 0 bases, leaving 7 bases of the junction unmatched. The germline CDR1 and CDR2 sequences are MGHRA and YSYEKL. The CDR3 loop reads CASSQDLPQGAGYTF. CDR3 DNA sequence: TGCGCCAGCAGCCAAGATTTGCCACAGGGGGCGGGCTACACCTTC.

This chain links TRBV7-3 with TRBJ1-1; the D gene is possibly TRBD1 (6 bases). V was shortened by 4 bases and J by 4 bases, with 19 bases between the two germline ends. The CDR3 has 16 amino acids. From germline, CDR1 is SGHTA and CDR2 FQGTGA. This CDR3 reads CASSSNGGGRSTEAFF. In DNA form, the CDR3 reads TGTGCCAGCAGCTCAAACGGTGGGGGGCGCAGCACTGAAGCTTTCTTT.

The chain combines TRBV5-5 with TRBJ1-1, with a tentative D call TRBD1 (5 bases). Germline CDR1 is SGHKS and CDR2 is YYEKEE (reference sequence). This CDR3 is 15 amino acids long. The ends were cut back, 4 bases at V and 3 bases at J, with 16 bases in the middle. The CDR3 DNA is TGTGCCAGCAGCCCACACGGGACTCCCGACACTGAAGCTTTCTTT. This gives the protein CASSPHGTPDTEAFF.

This chain joins TRBV5-1 and TRBJ2-2, with 8 bases lining up with TRBD2. CDR1 and CDR2 from the germline V gene are SGHRS and YFSETQ. Unmatched junction bases numbered 14, after V lost 4 bases and J lost 3 bases. The CDR3 runs to 18 residues. CDR3 in amino acids: CASSSGLARRVDTGELFF. The CDR3 region has the DNA TGCGCCAGCAGCAGTGGACTAGCACGAAGAGTTGACACCGGGGAGCTGTTTTTT.

The chain carries TRBV28 and TRBJ1-6, with D perhaps matching TRBD1 (6 bases). This CDR3 has 15 residues. The V end was cut by 9 bases, the J end by 8 bases, with 20 bases between. Germline values: CDR1 MDHEN, CDR2 SYDVKM. As DNA, the CDR3 is TGTGCCAGTTTGAACAGGGTCACCCCTTATTCACCCCTCCACTTT. Translated, it gives CASLNRVTPYSPLHF.

The V gene is TRBV5-1, the J gene TRBJ1-5; D unresolved. CDR1 SGHRS and CDR2 YFSETQ come from the germline V gene. The CDR3 loop spans 16 amino acids. Trimming left V 4 bases short and J 0 bases short, with 14 bases between. As DNA, the CDR3 is TGCGCCAGCAGCCCAACGGGAAAGAATAGCAATCAGCCCCAGCATTTT. This codes for CASSPTGKNSNQPQHF. Supplemented by reference TRBV5-1 and TRBJ1-5, the full variable domain reads KAGVTQTPRYLIKTRGQQVTLSCSPISGHRSVSWYQQTPGQGLQFLFEYFSETQRNKGNFPGRFSGRQFSNSRSEMNVSTLELGDSALYLCASSPTGKNSNQPQHFGDGTRLSIL.

V and J are TRBV27 and TRBJ2-3; 8 nucleotides line up with TRBD2. Germline V lookup: CDR1 MNHEY, CDR2 SMNVEV (reference sequence). The CDR3 sequence is 13 residues long. The trim removed 5 bases at V and 3 bases at J, leaving 1 base unmatched. The CDR3 protein is CASSRLATDTQYF. The CDR3 region has the DNA TGTGCCAGCAGTCGACTAGCGACAGATACGCAGTATTTT.

The chain combines TRBV18 with TRBJ2-1; 7 nucleotides agree with TRBD1. CDR1 and CDR2 (germline): KGHSH, LQKENI. V gave up 3 bases and J gave up 6 bases; unmatched junction bases: 5. This CDR3 contains 14 residues. The CDR3 here is CASSPRQGSNEQFF. The CDR3 DNA is TGTGCCAGCTCACCGCGACAGGGAAGCAATGAGCAGTTCTTC.

This clone was counted a single time. The CDR3 DNA reads TGCGCCAGCGCTCGGGCCCCCCAATGGGGTGAAGCTTTCTTT. Its protein product is CASARAPQWGEAFF. The V gene is TRBV5-1, the J gene TRBJ1-1; D is undetermined. Trimming left V 7 bases short and J 7 bases short, with 20 bases between. Per germline, CDR1 SGHRS and CDR2 YFSETQ. This CDR3 has 14 amino acids.

J is TRBJ2-2 and V is TRBV19; 10 positions match TRBD2. This CDR3 contains 16 residues. The germline V gene has CDR1 LNHDA and CDR2 SQIVND (reference sequence). V gave up 5 bases and J gave up 7 bases; unmatched junction bases: 10. The CDR3 bases are TGTGCCAGTAGTGGAAGCGGGGGGGCATCTCTCGGGGAGCTGTTTTTT. Translating it yields CASSGSGGASLGELFF.

V usage is TRBV2 and J usage is TRBJ2-3; 8 bases are a match to TRBD1. V lost 6 bases and J lost 2; bases outside the gene matches: 4. The CDR3 contains 14 residues. Germline assignment: CDR1 SNHLY and CDR2 FYNNEI. CDR3 bases: TGTGCCAGCAGACCGGACAGGGTCACAGATACGCAGTATTTT. Protein: CASRPDRVTDTQYF.

A single count supports this clone. The rearrangement uses TRBV5-1 and TRBJ2-2; D is ambiguous. Germline V gene lookup returns CDR1 SGHRS and CDR2 YFSETQ. Trimming stripped 3 bases from V and 0 bases from J, with 9 bases between. The CDR3 is made up of 15 amino acids. The CDR3, as DNA: TGCGCCAGCAGCTCGAGTGTCTCGAACACCGGGGAGCTGTTTTTT. It yields the protein CASSSSVSNTGELFF.

This clone was observed a few times. The chain employs TRBV5-1 and TRBJ2-1, with D perhaps TRBD1 or TRBD2 (5 bases each). V lost 0 bases and J lost 6, with 13 bases in between. CDR1 and CDR2 from the germline V gene are SGHRS and YFSETQ. CDR3 size: 15 residues. In nucleotides, the CDR3 is TGCGCCAGCAGCTTGGGGCAGGGAGATATCAATGAGCAGTTCTTC. Its protein product is CASSLGQGDINEQFF. Full variable domain (rest looked up from reference TRBV5-1 and TRBJ2-1): KAGVTQTPRYLIKTRGQQVTLSCSPISGHRSVSWYQQTPGQGLQFLFEYFSETQRNKGNFPGRFSGRQFSNSRSEMNVSTLELGDSALYLCASSLGQGDINEQFFGPGTRLTVL.

The genes are TRBV11-2 and TRBJ1-6, with 12 bases aligning to TRBD1. Germline loops: CDR1 SGHAT, CDR2 FQNNGV. Trimming at V came to 1 base and at J to 7 bases, leaving 8 bases not matched to a gene. The CDR3 loop spans 18 amino acids. The CDR3 sequence is CASSLGRDRGLLNSPLHF. In DNA, the CDR3 is TGTGCCAGCAGCTTAGGCCGGGACAGGGGGCTATTAAATTCACCCCTCCACTTT. Complete variable domain (other parts from reference TRBV11-2 and TRBJ1-6): EAGVAQSPRYKIIEKRQSVAFWCNPISGHATLYWYQQILGQGPKLLIQFQNNGVVDDSQLPKDRFSAERLKGVDSTLKIQPAKLEDSAVYLCASSLGRDRGLLNSPLHFGNGTRLTVT.